A selection of T cell receptor beta chains follows, all from one sample in a study of response to subunit inactivated influenza vaccine. TCRdb fed the RT-PCR reads into MiXCR, producing one record per CDR3 protein. Of approximately 680,000 distinct CDR3 sequences in the sample, less than 20% were seen once. The specimen comprised PBMCs from blood, sampled about 12 days after vaccination. The receptors were sampled from a man between 45 and 60 years old who received an inactivated influenza vaccine. Both conserved end residues are part of each CDR3. A D gene is named only where the DNA matches it firmly. Expanded clones are given a class, and other clones once, few, many or no size at all.

j_gene	abundance	d_gene	v_gene	len	CDR3nt	CDR3aa
TRBJ2-5	-	TRBD2	TRBV3-1	19	TGTGCCAGCAGCCAAGTGGATCAGGGGACTAGCGGGGATCAAGAGACCCAGTACTTC	CASSQVDQGTSGDQETQYF
TRBJ2-3	few	TRBD2	TRBV18	17	TGTGCCAGCTCACCGCGAATGTGGCGGGAGAGGGCAGATACGCAGTATTTT	CASSPRMWRERADTQYF
TRBJ2-7	many	TRBD2	TRBV29-1	14	TGCAGCGTTGAAAGCGGGACCGACCTCTACGAGCAGTACTTC	CSVESGTDLYEQYF
TRBJ2-2	-	TRBD1	TRBV5-4	15	TGTGCCAGCAGCAAAGGGACAGGGAACACCGGGGAGCTGTTTTTT	CASSKGTGNTGELFF
TRBJ2-6	-	-	TRBV14	15	TGTGCCAGCAGCCAGTGGACTACTGGGGCCAACGTCCTGACTTTC	CASSQWTTGANVLTF
TRBJ2-1	few	TRBD1	TRBV4-3	16	TGCGCCAGCAGCCAAGAAGCGGCACAGGGGGCTTATGAGCAGTTCTTC	CASSQEAAQGAYEQFF
TRBJ2-4	many	-	TRBV7-2	14	TGTGCCAGCAGCACACGGTCTCCCGAAAACATTCAGTACTTC	CASSTRSPENIQYF
TRBJ2-6	few	-	TRBV3-1	16	TGTGCCAGCAGCCCGACAGTCCACTCTGGGGCCAACGTCCTGACTTTC	CASSPTVHSGANVLTF
TRBJ1-6	-	TRBD1	TRBV20-1	15	TGCAGTGCTAAGCCTCCCGGGACAGATAATTCACCCCTCCACTTT	CSAKPPGTDNSPLHF
TRBJ2-2	few	TRBD2	TRBV28	15	TGTGCCAGCATGTTGTCTCTAGCGGGACCCGGGGAGCTGTTTTTT	CASMLSLAGPGELFF
TRBJ1-1	-	TRBD1	TRBV7-8	15	TGTGCCAGCAGCTCCCGACAGGGGGCGACCACTGAAGCTTTCTTT	CASSSRQGATTEAFF
TRBJ2-3	once	-	TRBV9	14	TGTGCCAGCAGCGTAGAGTCTCACTCAGATACGCAGTATTTT	CASSVESHSDTQYF
TRBJ2-1	many	-	TRBV21-1	17	TGTGCCAGCAGCAAAGGAAGCTATTCGAGCTCCTACAATGAGCAGTTCTTC	CASSKGSYSSSYNEQFF
TRBJ2-2	-	-	TRBV6-5	15	TGTGCCAGCAGTTACGACGACGCGAACACCGGGGAGCTGTTTTTT	CASSYDDANTGELFF
TRBJ2-3	few	-	TRBV4-2	16	TGTGCCAGCAGGGGGGAAGGGGGGGCCTTCACAGATACGCAGTATTTT	CASRGEGGAFTDTQYF
TRBJ2-1	few	-	TRBV14	12	TGTGCCAGCAGCAAAACCAGGGTCGAGCAGTTCTTC	CASSKTRVEQFF
TRBJ2-6	few	-	TRBV20-1	16	TGCTGTGCTAGATCACCCTACGAGCCGGTCAAGAACGTCCTGACTTTC	CCARSPYEPVKNVLTF
TRBJ2-1	many	-	TRBV5-1	15	TGCGCCAGCAGCTTGGTAGGGTTTTCCTACAATGAGCAGTTCTTC	CASSLVGFSYNEQFF
TRBJ2-1	-	TRBD2	TRBV30	15	TGTGCCTGGAGTGTCGGTTCTAGCGGCTACAACGAGCAGTTCTTC	CAWSVGSSGYNEQFF
TRBJ2-7	few	-	TRBV5-1	15	TGCGCCAGCAGCTTGGCGACAGGAGCTGTTTACGAGCAGTACTTC	CASSLATGAVYEQYF
TRBJ2-7	-	-	TRBV18	14	TGTGCCAGCTCACCACGACAGAATCCTTACGAGCAGTACTTC	CASSPRQNPYEQYF
TRBJ2-1	few	TRBD2	TRBV10-3	16	TGTGCCATCAGTGGGAATAGCGGGAGAGAGATCGGTGAGCAGTTCTTC	CAISGNSGREIGEQFF
TRBJ2-1	many	-	TRBV4-3	15	TGCGCCAGCAGCCAAGATCAGGGGACCTACAATGAGCAGTTCTTC	CASSQDQGTYNEQFF
TRBJ2-3	-	-	TRBV10-2	13	TGCGCCAGCAGTGAGTCCCGAGTAGATACGCAGTATTTT	CASSESRVDTQYF
TRBJ2-1	few	TRBD1	TRBV20-1	14	TGCAGTGCTAGAGTGGACAGGGGGCTCAATGAGCAGTTCTTC	CSARVDRGLNEQFF
TRBJ2-2	-	-	TRBV20-1	14	TGCAGTGCTAGTTTTGGATGGAACACCGGGGAGCTGTTTTTT	CSASFGWNTGELFF
TRBJ2-7	-	TRBD2	TRBV4-2	15	TGTGCCAGCAGCCAGAAAAGCGGGGTTAATAACGAGCAGTACTTC	CASSQKSGVNNEQYF
TRBJ2-7	many	-	TRBV12-3/TRBV12-4	13	TGTGCCAGCAGTCTCGGACAGCCCTACGAGCAGTACTTC	CASSLGQPYEQYF
TRBJ2-2	-	TRBD1	TRBV2	15	TGTGCCAGCAGTGGACAGGGGGCAAAGACCGGGGAGCTGTTTTTT	CASSGQGAKTGELFF
TRBJ2-1	few	TRBD2	TRBV7-9	15	TGTGCCAGCAGCTTAGGACTAGCGGGAGTTCCTGAGCAGTTCTTC	CASSLGLAGVPEQFF
TRBJ2-7	few	-	TRBV5-1	16	TGCGCCAGCAGCTTGGAGGGGGGGCATAGCTCCTACGAGCAGTACTTC	CASSLEGGHSSYEQYF
TRBJ2-5	many	TRBD2	TRBV12-3/TRBV12-4	15	TGTGCCAGCAGCTCAACCCGGGGGGGGGCCCAGGACCAGTACTTC	CASSSTRGGAQDQYF
TRBJ1-1	-	-	TRBV6-1	14	TGTGCCAGCAGTGAAGAGGGTATGAACACTGAAGCTTTCTTT	CASSEEGMNTEAFF
TRBJ2-3	-	TRBD1	TRBV14	15	TGTGCCAGCAGACGCGGACAGGGAACATCAGATACGCAGTATTTT	CASRRGQGTSDTQYF
TRBJ1-2	-	TRBD1	TRBV15	13	TGTGCCACCAGCAGGCGGACAGGGCAAGGCTACACCTTC	CATSRRTGQGYTF
TRBJ2-2	-	-	TRBV4-1	15	TGCGCCAGCAGCCAGGGGAAACAGGGAACCGGGGAGCTGTTTTTT	CASSQGKQGTGELFF
TRBJ2-1	few	TRBD2	TRBV5-1	12	TGCGCCAGCAAGGGTGGCGGGAGGGCCTCCTTCTTC	CASKGGGRASFF
TRBJ2-4	few	-	TRBV5-1	14	TGCGCCAGCAGTTCGGGCCTAGGGAAAAACATTCAGTACTTC	CASSSGLGKNIQYF
TRBJ2-1	-	TRBD2	TRBV27	16	TGTGCCAGCAGTTTAACGACTAGCGGGAGTGGAAATGAGCAGTTCTTC	CASSLTTSGSGNEQFF